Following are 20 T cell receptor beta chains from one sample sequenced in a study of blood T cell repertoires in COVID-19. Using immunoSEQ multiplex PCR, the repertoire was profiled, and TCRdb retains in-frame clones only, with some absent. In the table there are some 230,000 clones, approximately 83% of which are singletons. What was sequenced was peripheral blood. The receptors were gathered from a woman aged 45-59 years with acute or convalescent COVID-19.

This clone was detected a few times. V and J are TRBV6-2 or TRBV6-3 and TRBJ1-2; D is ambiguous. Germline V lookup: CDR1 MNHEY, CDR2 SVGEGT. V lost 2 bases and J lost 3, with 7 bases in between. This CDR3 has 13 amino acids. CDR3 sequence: CASSYGSDYGYTF. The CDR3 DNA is TGTGCCAGCAGTTACGGCAGCGACTATGGCTACACCTTC.

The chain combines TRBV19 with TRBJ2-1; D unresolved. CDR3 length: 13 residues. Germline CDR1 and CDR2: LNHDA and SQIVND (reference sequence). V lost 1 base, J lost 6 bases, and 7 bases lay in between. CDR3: CASSIGYSNEQFF. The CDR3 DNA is TGTGCCAGTAGTATAGGATACAGCAATGAGCAGTTCTTC.

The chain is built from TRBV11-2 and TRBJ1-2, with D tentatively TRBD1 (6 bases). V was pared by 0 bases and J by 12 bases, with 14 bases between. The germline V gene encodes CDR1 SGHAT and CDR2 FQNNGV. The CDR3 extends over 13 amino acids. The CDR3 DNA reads TGTGCCAGCAGCTTAGATGGAAGGGGGTCAAACACCTTC. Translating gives CASSLDGRGSNTF.

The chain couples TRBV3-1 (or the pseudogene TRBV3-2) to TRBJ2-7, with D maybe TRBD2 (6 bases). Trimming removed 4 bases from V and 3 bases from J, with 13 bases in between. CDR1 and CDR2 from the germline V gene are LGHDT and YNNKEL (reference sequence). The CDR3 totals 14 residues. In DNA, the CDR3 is TGTGCCAGCAGCCGATCCGGGAGCGGCTACGAGCAGTACTTC. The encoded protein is CASSRSGSGYEQYF.

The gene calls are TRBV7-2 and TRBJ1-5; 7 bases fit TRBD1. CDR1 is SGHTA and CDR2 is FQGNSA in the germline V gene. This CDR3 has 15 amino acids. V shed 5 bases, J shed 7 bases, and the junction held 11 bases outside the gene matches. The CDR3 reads CASSPRTGTAQPQHF. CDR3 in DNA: TGTGCCAGCAGCCCCCGAACCGGGACAGCCCAGCCCCAGCATTTT. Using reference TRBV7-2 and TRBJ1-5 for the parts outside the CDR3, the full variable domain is GAGVSQSPSNKVTEKGKDVELRCDPISGHTALYWYRQSLGQGLEFLIYFQGNSAPDKSGLPSDRFSAERTGGSVSTLTIQRTQQEDSAVYLCASSPRTGTAQPQHFGDGTRLSIL.

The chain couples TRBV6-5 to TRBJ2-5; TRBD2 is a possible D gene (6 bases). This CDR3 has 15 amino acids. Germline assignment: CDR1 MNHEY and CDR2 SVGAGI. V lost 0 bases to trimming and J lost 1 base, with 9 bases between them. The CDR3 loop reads CASSYSRDFQETQYF. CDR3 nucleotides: TGTGCCAGCAGTTACTCGCGGGACTTCCAAGAGACCCAGTACTTC.

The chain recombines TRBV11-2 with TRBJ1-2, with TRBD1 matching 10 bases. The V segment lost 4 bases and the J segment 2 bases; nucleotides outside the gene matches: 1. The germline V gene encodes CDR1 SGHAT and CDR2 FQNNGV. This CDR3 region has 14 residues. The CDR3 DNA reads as TGTGCCAGCAGCTGGGGACAGGGGAACTATGGCTACACCTTC. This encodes CASSWGQGNYGYTF.

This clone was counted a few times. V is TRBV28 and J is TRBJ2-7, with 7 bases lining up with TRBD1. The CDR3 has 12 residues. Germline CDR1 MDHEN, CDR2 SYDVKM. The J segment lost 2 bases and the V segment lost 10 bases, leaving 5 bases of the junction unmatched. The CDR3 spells CAIQGTAYEQYF. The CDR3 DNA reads TGTGCCATCCAAGGGACAGCCTACGAGCAGTACTTC.

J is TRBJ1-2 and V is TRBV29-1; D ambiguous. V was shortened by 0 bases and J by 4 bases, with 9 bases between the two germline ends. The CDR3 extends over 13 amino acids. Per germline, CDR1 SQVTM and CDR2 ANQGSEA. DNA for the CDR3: TGCAGCGTTGAAGATAGGAGGCTCTATGGCTACACCTTC. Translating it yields CSVEDRRLYGYTF.

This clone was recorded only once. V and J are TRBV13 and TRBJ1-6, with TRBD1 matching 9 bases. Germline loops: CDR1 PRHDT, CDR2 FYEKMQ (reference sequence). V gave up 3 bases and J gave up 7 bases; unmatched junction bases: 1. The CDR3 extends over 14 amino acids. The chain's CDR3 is CASSFDRGNSPLHF. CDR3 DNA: TGTGCCAGCAGCTTCGACAGGGGGAATTCACCCCTCCACTTT.

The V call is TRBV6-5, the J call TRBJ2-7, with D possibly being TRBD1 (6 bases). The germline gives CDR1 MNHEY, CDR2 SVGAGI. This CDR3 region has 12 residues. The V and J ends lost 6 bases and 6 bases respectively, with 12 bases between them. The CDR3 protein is CASRLQGAEQYF. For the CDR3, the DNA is TGTGCCAGCAGACTACAGGGCGCCGAGCAGTACTTC.

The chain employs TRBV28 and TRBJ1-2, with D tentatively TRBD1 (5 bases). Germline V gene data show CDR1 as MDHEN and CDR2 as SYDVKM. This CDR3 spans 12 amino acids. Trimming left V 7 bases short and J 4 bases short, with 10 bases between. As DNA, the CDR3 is TGTGCCAGCACCGACAGCCTCTATGGCTACACCTTC. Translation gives CASTDSLYGYTF.

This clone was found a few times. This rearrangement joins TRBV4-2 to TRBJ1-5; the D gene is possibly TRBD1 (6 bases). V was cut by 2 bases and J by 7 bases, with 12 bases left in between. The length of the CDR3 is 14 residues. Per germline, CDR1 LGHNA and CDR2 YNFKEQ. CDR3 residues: CASSQLGQYQPQHF. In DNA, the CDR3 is TGTGCCAGCAGCCAACTCGGACAGTACCAGCCCCAGCATTTT.

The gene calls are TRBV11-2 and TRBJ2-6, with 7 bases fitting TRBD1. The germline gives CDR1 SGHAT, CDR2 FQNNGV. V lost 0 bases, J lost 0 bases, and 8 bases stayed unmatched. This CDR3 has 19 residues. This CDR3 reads CASSLEPRDRYSGANVLTF. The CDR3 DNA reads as TGTGCCAGCAGCTTAGAGCCCCGGGACAGATACTCTGGGGCCAACGTCCTGACTTTC.

The CDR3 here is CASSSTGGGETQYF. In DNA form, the CDR3 reads TGTGCCAGCAGCTCTACAGGGGGAGGAGAGACCCAGTACTTC. The chain has TRBV5-6 and TRBJ2-5; 8 nucleotides align to TRBD1. V trimming: 3 bases; J trimming: 4 bases; junction bases outside the gene matches: 5. The CDR3 spans 14 residues. Germline V gene lookup returns CDR1 SGHDT and CDR2 YYEEEE.

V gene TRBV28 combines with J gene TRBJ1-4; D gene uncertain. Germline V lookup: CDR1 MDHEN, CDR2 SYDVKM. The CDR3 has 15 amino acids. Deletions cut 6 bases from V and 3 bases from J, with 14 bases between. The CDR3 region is CASSRAGAANEKLFF. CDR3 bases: TGTGCCAGCAGCAGAGCGGGCGCGGCTAATGAAAAACTGTTTTTT. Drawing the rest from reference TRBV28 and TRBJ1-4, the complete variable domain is DVKVTQSSRYLVKRTGEKVFLECVQDMDHENMFWYRQDPGLGLRLIYFSYDVKMKEKGDIPEGYSVSREKKERFSLILESASTNQTSMYLCASSRAGAANEKLFFGSGTQLSVL.

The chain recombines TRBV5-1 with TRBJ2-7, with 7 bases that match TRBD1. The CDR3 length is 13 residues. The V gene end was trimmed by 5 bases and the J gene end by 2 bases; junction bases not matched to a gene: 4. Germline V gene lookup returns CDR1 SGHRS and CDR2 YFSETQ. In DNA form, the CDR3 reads TGCGCCAGCAGTTTAGACAGGGCCTACGAGCAGTACTTC. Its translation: CASSLDRAYEQYF.

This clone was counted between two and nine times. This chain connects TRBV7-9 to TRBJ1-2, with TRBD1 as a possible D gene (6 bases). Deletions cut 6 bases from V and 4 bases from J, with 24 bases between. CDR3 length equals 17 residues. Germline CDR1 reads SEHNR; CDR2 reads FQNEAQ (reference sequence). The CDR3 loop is CASSPTQFWTASYGYTF. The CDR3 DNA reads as TGTGCCAGCAGTCCCACTCAGTTTTGGACAGCCTCCTATGGCTACACCTTC.

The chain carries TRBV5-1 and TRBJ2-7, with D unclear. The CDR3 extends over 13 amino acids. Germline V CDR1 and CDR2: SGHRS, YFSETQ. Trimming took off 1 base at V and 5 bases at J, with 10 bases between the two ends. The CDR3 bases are TGCGCCAGCAGCTTGCCACCTATGAACGAGCAGTACTTC. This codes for CASSLPPMNEQYF.

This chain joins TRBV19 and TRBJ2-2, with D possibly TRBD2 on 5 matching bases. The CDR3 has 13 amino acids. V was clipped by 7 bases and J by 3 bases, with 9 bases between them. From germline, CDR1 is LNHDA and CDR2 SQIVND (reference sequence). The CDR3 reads CASTADYTGELFF. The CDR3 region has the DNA TGTGCCAGTACAGCGGACTACACCGGGGAGCTGTTTTTT. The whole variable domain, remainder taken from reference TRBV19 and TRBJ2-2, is DGGITQSPKYLFRKEGQNVTLSCEQNLNHDAMYWYRQDPGQGLRLIYYSQIVNDFQKGDIAEGYSVSREKKESFPLTVTSAQKNPTAFYLCASTADYTGELFFGEGSRLTVL.